A single T cell receptor beta chain is shown here with its context. Antigen specificity is unknown. After removal of 8 bases from V and 2 bases from J, the junction contained 8 bases not matched to a gene. The CDR3 extends over 15 amino acids. Germline-derived CDR1 and CDR2 are SGHTA and FQGNSA. This entry belongs to a study of T cells after yellow fever vaccination. For the study at large: The SMART-Seq v4 Ultra Low Input method served to prepare the low-cell-number fractions.

TCRdb used MiXCR to reprocess the 5' RACE reads, holding one entry per CDR3 protein. The repertoire holds fewer than 400,000 distinct CDR3 sequences, over 5% seen once, with 15% in the top ten. General observations from the study: The secondary response showed a weaker magnitude and a faster peak, day 5 versus 15.

The material was PBMCs, obtained 5 days after the yellow fever booster vaccination. This chain joins TRBV7-2 and TRBJ2-5; 10 bases line up with TRBD2. This TCR was sampled from a man aged 25 to 45 who received the YFV17D yellow fever vaccine. CDR3 protein: CASALAGNGQETQYF. CDR3 in DNA: TGTGCCAGCGCACTAGCGGGAAACGGGCAAGAGACCCAGTACTTC.